This T cell receptor (beta chain) is drawn from a study of shared clonotypes between healthy human individuals. A remark on this clone: Within the sample, other DNA sequences also encode this same CDR3.

Only CD45RO-negative cells positively selected for CCR7 counted as naive CD8 cells, so terminally differentiated effector memory CD45RA+ cells were excluded. Healthy adults negative for HIV, lacking recent acute infections or vaccinations, served as donors. Some clones are missing from TCRdb's copy, which holds only in-frame ones; the method was immunoSEQ multiplex PCR. The data hold some 2 million clones, with about 95% observed a single time. Germline CDR1 reads SEHNR; CDR2 reads FQNEAQ (reference sequence). Trimming cost V 5 bases and J 4 bases; bases outside gene matches: 8. The CDR3 totals 15 residues.

Sequenced input: naive CD8+ T cells sorted from blood. This rearrangement joins TRBV7-9 to TRBJ1-2, with 9 bases fitting TRBD1. The sequence came from a man aged 18 to 30 in good health. CDR3 region: CASSPGQGLGYGYTF. As DNA, the CDR3 is TGTGCCAGCAGCCCCGGACAGGGGCTCGGCTATGGCTACACCTTC.